The 3 T cell receptor beta chains listed next were all sequenced from one sample in a study of cytomegalovirus exposure and HLA in healthy donors. The table came from immunoSEQ multiplex PCR; TCRdb's copy has only in-frame clones and leaves some out. This sample has some 79,000 clones; approximately 94% occur once, and the top ten carry 3.2%. Material: PBMCs. Receptors were obtained from a woman between 18 and 30 years old in good health and CMV-seropositive.

The chain carries TRBV4-3 and TRBJ2-7, with 10 bases fitting TRBD1. Looked up from germline, CDR1 is LGHNA and CDR2 is YSLEER. The junction had 18 bases not matched to a gene; V was cut back by 0 bases and J by 1 base. The CDR3 is 21 residues long. In DNA form, the CDR3 reads TGCGCCAGCAGCCAAGACTACACCGGACAGGGGGGCAGGAGCCTTTCCTACGAGCAGTACTTC. Translation gives CASSQDYTGQGGRSLSYEQYF.

This chain joins TRBV23-1 and TRBJ1-5; unclear D gene. TRBV23-1 belongs to the ORF category, with a function that is uncertain. The CDR3 totals 17 residues. V was cut by 0 bases and J by 0 bases, with 12 bases left in between. The CDR3: CASSQSSQAYSNQPQHF. CDR3 coding DNA: TGCGCCAGCAGTCAATCAAGTCAGGCGTATAGCAATCAGCCCCAGCATTTT.

The chain uses TRBV6-1 and TRBJ1-5; D unresolved. The CDR3 has 15 amino acids. The germline V gene encodes CDR1 MNHNS and CDR2 SASEGT. Trimming shortened V by 3 bases and J by 1 base, and 10 bases separated the two germline ends. This CDR3 reads CASSDIDASNQPQHF. The CDR3 bases are TGTGCCAGCAGTGATATTGATGCGAGCAATCAGCCCCAGCATTTT.